This T cell receptor (beta chain) is from a study of OX40 agonist ivuxolimab in advanced cancers. Libraries were prepared by immunoSEQ multiplex PCR; TCRdb keeps only in-frame clonotypes and omits some of them. The profile shows about 40,000 clones, about 85% of them singletons. CDR1 and CDR2 (germline): SGHRS, YFSETQ. CDR3 size: 16 residues. The V and J ends lost 4 bases and 1 base, in that order; junction bases with no gene match: 8. This clone occurred once. The sample here was CD4+ or CD8+ T cells sorted from blood, taken in a trial of the OX40 agonist ivuxolimab. The chain has TRBV5-1 and TRBJ1-1, with 9 bases lining up with TRBD1. This clonotype was obtained from an adult with an advanced solid tumor such as melanoma, head and neck, liver or kidney cancer. The CDR3 nucleotides read TGCGCCAGCAGCCCGGGAACGGGACAGGGGAACACTGAAGCTTTCTTT. It is translated as CASSPGTGQGNTEAFF.